These 21 T cell receptor beta chains were all obtained from the same sample, sequenced in a study of blood T cell repertoires in COVID-19. Repertoires were generated with immunoSEQ multiplex PCR, while TCRdb's copy carries only in-frame clones and drops some. The data contain more than 110,000 clones, about 79% of them singletons. Sequencing was performed on peripheral blood. These receptor sequences come from an elderly woman with active or convalescent COVID-19.

The rearrangement joins TRBV7-2 to TRBJ2-3; 8 bases fit TRBD2. The CDR3 is made up of 14 amino acids. Trimming at V came to 2 bases and at J to 4 bases, leaving 2 bases not matched to a gene. Germline CDR1 and CDR2: SGHTA and FQGNSA. The CDR3 DNA is TGTGCCAGCAGCTTAAATAGCGGGGCAGATACGCAGTATTTT. It codes for CASSLNSGADTQYF.

V usage is TRBV5-8 and J usage is TRBJ1-6, with a weak D call TRBD1 (5 bases). V was clipped by 0 bases and J by 6 bases, with 7 bases between them. CDR3 length: 14 residues. The germline gives CDR1 SGHTS, CDR2 YDEGEE. The CDR3 reads CASSLGQGNSPLHF. CDR3 nucleotide sequence: TGTGCCAGCAGCTTGGGTCAGGGTAATTCACCCCTCCACTTT.

J is TRBJ1-3 and V is TRBV13, with 7 bases identical to TRBD1. There are 14 residues in the CDR3. J was trimmed by 4 bases and V by 2 bases; bases with no gene match: 2. CDR1 PRHDT and CDR2 FYEKMQ come from the germline V gene (reference sequence). CDR3 sequence (DNA): TGTGCCAGCAGCTTACGGGACAGAGGAAACACCATATATTTT. It specifies CASSLRDRGNTIYF.

CDR3 region: CASSEALLAGTGELFF. DNA of the CDR3: TGTGCCAGCAGTGAAGCGCTACTAGCGGGCACCGGGGAGCTGTTTTTT. The chain is built from TRBV2 and TRBJ2-2; 9 nucleotides line up with TRBD2. With V trimmed by 0 bases and J by 4 bases, 3 bases remained unmatched. CDR1 SNHLY and CDR2 FYNNEI come from the germline V gene. CDR3 length: 16 residues.

V usage is TRBV4-1 and J usage is TRBJ1-1, with D perhaps TRBD1 (5 bases). CDR1 and CDR2 from the germline V gene are MGHRA and YSYEKL. Trimming cost V 0 bases and J 5 bases, with 16 bases left between them. The CDR3 covers 16 residues. CDR3 sequence (DNA): TGCGCCAGCAGCCAAGATTGGGGAGGGGTGGGTACTGAAGCTTTCTTT. Amino acid sequence: CASSQDWGGVGTEAFF.

The chain couples TRBV18 to TRBJ1-4; D remains unclear. Trimming stripped 4 bases from V and 8 bases from J, with 14 bases between. The CDR3 has 14 residues. In germline, CDR1 is KGHSH, CDR2 LQKENI. CDR3 region: CASSLGGWGEKLFF. CDR3 bases: TGTGCCAGCTCACTGGGAGGATGGGGAGAAAAACTGTTTTTT.

The gene calls are TRBV5-1 and TRBJ1-2, with a weak D call TRBD1 (6 bases). Germline V lookup: CDR1 SGHRS, CDR2 YFSETQ. The CDR3 runs 15 residues. Trimming took off 1 base at V and 2 bases at J, with 12 bases between the two ends. CDR3 sequence reads: CASSLLGQINYGYTF. DNA of the CDR3: TGCGCCAGCAGCTTGCTAGGACAGATCAACTATGGCTACACCTTC.

The chain has TRBV18 and TRBJ1-3, with TRBD1 matching over 8 bases. The germline CDR1 and CDR2 sequences are KGHSH and LQKENI. With 3 bases clipped from V and 3 bases from J, the junction kept 1 base outside the gene matches. CDR3 length equals 14 residues. CDR3 in amino acids: CASSPTGVGNTIYF. The CDR3 nucleotides are TGTGCCAGCTCACCGACAGGGGTTGGAAACACCATATATTTT.

The chain is built from TRBV10-1 and TRBJ1-5; D is unclear. Germline values: CDR1 WNHNN, CDR2 SYGVQD (reference sequence). The CDR3 length is 15 residues. V was pared by 2 bases and J by 0 bases, with 8 bases between. DNA of the CDR3: TGCGCCAGCAGTGAGACGGTCTATAGCAATCAGCCCCAGCATTTT. Translated, it gives CASSETVYSNQPQHF.

The chain has TRBV5-1 and TRBJ1-2; possibly TRBD1 for D (5 bases). The CDR3 consists of 14 residues. Trimming removed 0 bases from V and 11 bases from J, with 17 bases in between. Germline loops: CDR1 SGHRS, CDR2 YFSETQ. CDR3 nucleotide sequence: TGCGCCAGCAGCTTGGTGGCAGGGTCCGCTTCTTACACCTTC. This gives the protein CASSLVAGSASYTF.

The genes are TRBV3-1 (or the pseudogene TRBV3-2) and TRBJ2-3; TRBD1 is a possible D gene (5 bases). Per the germline V gene, CDR1 is LGHDT and CDR2 is YNNKEL (reference sequence). Trimming left V 3 bases short and J 1 base short, with 11 bases between. The CDR3 spans 15 residues. The CDR3: CASSQGRRGTDTQYF. In nucleotides, the CDR3 is TGTGCCAGCAGCCAGGGGCGCAGGGGCACAGATACGCAGTATTTT.

CDR3 region: CASSSSGLETQYF. For the CDR3, the DNA is TGTGCCAGCAGCTCTAGCGGTTTAGAGACCCAGTACTTC. The rearrangement uses TRBV7-2 and TRBJ2-5; TRBD2 agrees at 7 bases. Looked up from germline, CDR1 is SGHTA and CDR2 is FQGNSA. With 4 bases clipped from V and 4 bases from J, the junction kept 3 bases outside the gene matches. The CDR3 runs 13 residues.

In its sample, this clone was seen many times. In DNA form, the CDR3 reads TGTGCCAGCAGTTACGCAGAATCTGGAAACACCATATATTTT. Its translation is CASSYAESGNTIYF. The V call is TRBV6-6, the J call TRBJ1-3; D gene unclear. The V gene lost 2 bases and the J gene lost 1 base, with 6 bases spanning the gap. This CDR3 contains 14 residues. Per the germline V gene, CDR1 is MNHNY and CDR2 is SVGAGI (reference sequence).

J is TRBJ2-3 and V is TRBV11-1; D is possibly TRBD2 (6 bases). V lost 0 bases to trimming and J lost 8 bases, with 12 bases between them. The CDR3 length is 14 residues. Germline CDR1 SGHAT, CDR2 FQDESV (reference sequence). The CDR3 DNA follows: TGTGCCAGCAGCTTAGCGGGGGAGGTCATTACGCAGTATTTT. It specifies CASSLAGEVITQYF.

V usage is TRBV11-3 and J usage is TRBJ1-4, with 8 bases identical to TRBD1. Germline trimming cut 5 bases from V and 4 bases from J; bases unmatched to any gene: 6. CDR3 length equals 15 residues. Germline-derived CDR1 and CDR2 are SGHNT and YENEEA. CDR3: CASSRDRGGNEKLFF. CDR3 bases: TGTGCCAGCAGCCGAGACAGGGGAGGTAATGAAAAACTGTTTTTT. Supplemented by reference TRBV11-3 and TRBJ1-4, the full variable domain reads EAGVVQSPRYKIIEKKQPVAFWCNPISGHNTLYWYLQNLGQGPELLIRYENEEAVDDSQLPKDRFSAERLKGVDSTLKIQPAELGDSAVYLCASSRDRGGNEKLFFGSGTQLSVL.

CDR3 bases: TGTGCCAGCAGCGCATCCGGGATCCCCTACGAGCAGTACTTC. This codes for CASSASGIPYEQYF. J is TRBJ2-7 and V is TRBV28; the D gene is possibly TRBD2 (5 bases). CDR1 MDHEN and CDR2 SYDVKM come from the germline V gene. This CDR3 spans 14 amino acids. V was cut by 6 bases and J by 2 bases, with 14 bases left in between.

In nucleotides, the CDR3 is TGTGCCAGCAGCCCGATGGGACAAAACACTGAAGCTTTCTTT. It translates to CASSPMGQNTEAFF. The chain recombines TRBV11-2 with TRBJ1-1, with D possibly matching TRBD1 (6 bases). Germline-derived CDR1 and CDR2 are SGHAT and FQNNGV. CDR3 size: 14 residues. Trimming stripped 5 bases from V and 2 bases from J, with 12 bases between.

This chain joins TRBV7-2 and TRBJ2-3, with a weak D call TRBD1 (6 bases). V dropped 5 bases and J dropped 1 base, with 10 bases sitting between them. The CDR3 totals 14 residues. Germline V CDR1 and CDR2: SGHTA, FQGNSA. The DNA for the CDR3 is TGTGCCAGCAGCCCCCGGACAGGCACAGATACGCAGTATTTT. Its translation: CASSPRTGTDTQYF.

The V gene is TRBV2, the J gene TRBJ2-1; TRBD2 agrees at 14 bases. CDR1 is SNHLY, CDR2 FYNNEI, per germline. The V gene end was trimmed by 7 bases and the J gene end by 8 bases; junction bases not matched to a gene: 10. This CDR3 contains 16 residues. This CDR3 is CASKKTSGGAVDEQFF. CDR3 in DNA: TGTGCCAGCAAAAAGACTAGCGGGGGGGCCGTAGATGAGCAGTTCTTC.

The rearrangement uses TRBV5-4 and TRBJ2-5, with D possibly TRBD2 on 6 matching bases. The germline V gene encodes CDR1 SGHNT and CDR2 YYREEE (reference sequence). V shed 4 bases and J shed 4 bases, with 14 bases lying between them. The CDR3 contains 14 residues. Here the CDR3 reads CASSTGRRGETQYF. The CDR3 coding sequence is TGTGCCAGCAGCACGGGACGGAGGGGAGAGACCCAGTACTTC.

V usage is TRBV13 and J usage is TRBJ1-2; 7 bases match TRBD1. There are 15 residues in the CDR3. V lost 2 bases and J lost 8; bases outside the gene matches: 11. Germline CDR1 PRHDT, CDR2 FYEKMQ (reference sequence). The CDR3 coding sequence is TGTGCCAGCAGCTTACCTGGACAGGCTTTACCGGGCTACACCTTC. Its translation is CASSLPGQALPGYTF. The full variable domain, rest sourced from reference TRBV13 and TRBJ1-2, is AAGVIQSPRHLIKEKRETATLKCYPIPRHDTVYWYQQGPGQDPQFLISFYEKMQSDKGSIPDRFSAQQFSDYHSELNMSSLELGDSALYFCASSLPGQALPGYTFGSGTRLTVV.